These 3 T cell receptor beta chains were all obtained from the same sample, sequenced in a study of T cell changes during pregnancy in multiple sclerosis. The repertoire was sequenced with immunoSEQ multiplex PCR; TCRdb's copy has only in-frame clones and lacks some. The table shows tens of thousands of clones, with approximately 90% occurring only once. Here the sequenced sample was CD4+ T cells from peripheral blood mononuclear cells, taken before pregnancy. The origin of the receptors is a female donor with multiple sclerosis, enrolled in a pregnancy study.

Here the CDR3 DNA reads TGTGCCAGCAGCTCCCGACTAGCTTCCTACAATGAGCAGTTCTTC. Translating gives CASSSRLASYNEQFF. The V gene is TRBV11-3, the J gene TRBJ2-1, with 7 bases fitting TRBD2. The CDR3 totals 15 residues. J was trimmed by 1 base and V by 4 bases; bases with no gene match: 4. Germline lookup yields CDR1 SGHNT and CDR2 YENEEA.

The V call is TRBV2, the J call TRBJ2-1, with TRBD2 identical over 10 bases. CDR1 is SNHLY and CDR2 is FYNNEI in the germline V gene. V lost 4 bases, J lost 1 base, and 1 base stayed unmatched. The CDR3 is made up of 15 amino acids. The CDR3 DNA follows: TGTGCCAGCAGTGGGACTAGCGGATCCTACAATGAGCAGTTCTTC. Protein: CASSGTSGSYNEQFF.

The rearrangement uses TRBV6-5 and TRBJ1-6; 7 nucleotides align to TRBD1. Germline lookup yields CDR1 MNHEY and CDR2 SVGAGI. This CDR3 contains 15 residues. Losses at the gene ends were 6 bases for V and 8 bases for J; bases not matched to a gene: 10. CDR3 region: CASRTNRDSYSPLHF. The CDR3, as DNA: TGTGCCAGCAGGACCAACCGGGACAGCTATTCACCCCTCCACTTT.